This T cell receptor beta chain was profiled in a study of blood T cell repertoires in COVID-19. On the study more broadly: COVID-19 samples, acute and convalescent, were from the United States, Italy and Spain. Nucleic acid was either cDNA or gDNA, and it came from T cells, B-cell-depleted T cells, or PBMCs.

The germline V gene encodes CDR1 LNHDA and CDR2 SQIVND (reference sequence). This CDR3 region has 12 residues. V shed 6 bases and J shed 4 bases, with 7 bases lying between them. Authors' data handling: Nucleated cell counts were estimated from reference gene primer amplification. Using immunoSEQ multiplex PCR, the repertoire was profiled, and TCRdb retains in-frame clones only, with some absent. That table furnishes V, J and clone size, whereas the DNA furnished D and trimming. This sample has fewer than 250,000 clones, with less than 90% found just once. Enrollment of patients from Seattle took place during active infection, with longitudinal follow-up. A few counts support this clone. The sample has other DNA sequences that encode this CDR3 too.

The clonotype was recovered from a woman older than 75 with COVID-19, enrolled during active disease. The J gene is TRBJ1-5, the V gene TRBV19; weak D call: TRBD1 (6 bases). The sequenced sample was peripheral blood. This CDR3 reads CASRQGNQPQHF. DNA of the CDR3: TGTGCCAGTAGGCAGGGGAATCAGCCCCAGCATTTT.